This TCR beta chain was found in a study of blood T cell repertoires in COVID-19. In its sample, this clone was seen once. The table came from immunoSEQ multiplex PCR; TCRdb's copy has only in-frame clones and leaves some out. In the table there are 500,000 to 600,000 clones, 85% to 90% of which are singletons. V gave up 4 bases and J gave up 2 bases, with 15 bases separating them. The CDR3 totals 16 residues. Per germline, CDR1 LGHNA and CDR2 YNFKEQ. The V call is TRBV4-2, the J call TRBJ1-3; possibly TRBD1 for D (5 bases). This receptor was identified in a woman aged 50 to 60 with COVID-19, enrolled during active disease. The sequenced sample consisted of peripheral blood. CDR3 coding DNA: TGTGCCAGCAGCCTGGAGGGTACAGGAACTGGAAACACCATATATTTT. Translation gives CASSLEGTGTGNTIYF.